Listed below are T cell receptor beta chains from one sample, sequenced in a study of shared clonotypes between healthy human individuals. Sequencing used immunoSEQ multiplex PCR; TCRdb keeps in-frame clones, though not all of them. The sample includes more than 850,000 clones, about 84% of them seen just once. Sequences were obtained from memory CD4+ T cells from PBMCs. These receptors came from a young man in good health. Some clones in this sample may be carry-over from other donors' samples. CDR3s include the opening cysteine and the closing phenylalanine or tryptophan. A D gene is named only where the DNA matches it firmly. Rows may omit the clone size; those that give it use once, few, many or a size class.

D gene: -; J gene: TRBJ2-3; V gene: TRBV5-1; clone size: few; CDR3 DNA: TGCGCCAGCAGCTTGGGACAGGGAGGGTGGACAGATACGCAGTATTTT; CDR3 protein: CASSLGQGGWTDTQYF
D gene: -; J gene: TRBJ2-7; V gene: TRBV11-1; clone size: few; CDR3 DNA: TGTGCCAGCAGCCGCAGAAGGAATCCGACCCTCCACGAGCAGTACTTC; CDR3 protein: CASSRRRNPTLHEQYF
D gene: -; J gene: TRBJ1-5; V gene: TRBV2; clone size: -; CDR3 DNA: TGTGCCAGCAGTGAAGCGAGGCCGGGGACCTATCAGCCCCAGCATTTT; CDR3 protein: CASSEARPGTYQPQHF
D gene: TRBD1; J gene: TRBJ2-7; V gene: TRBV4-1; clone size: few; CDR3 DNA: TGCGCCAGCAGCCAGTTCGGCGACAGGGAGTACGAGCAGTACTTC; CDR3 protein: CASSQFGDREYEQYF
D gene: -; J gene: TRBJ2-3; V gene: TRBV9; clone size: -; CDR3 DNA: TGTGCCAGCAGCATAGGAAACACAGATACGCAGTATTTT; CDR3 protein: CASSIGNTDTQYF
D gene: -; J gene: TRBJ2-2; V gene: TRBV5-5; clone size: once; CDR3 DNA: TGTGCCAGCAGATTCGAGACAGACCCCTACACCGGGGAGCTGTTTTTT; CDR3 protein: CASRFETDPYTGELFF
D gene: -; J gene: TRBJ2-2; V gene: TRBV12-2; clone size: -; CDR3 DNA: TGTGCAAGTCGCTTTGCACCGGGACAGGGGGCGAACACCGGGGAGCTGTTTTTT; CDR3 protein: CASRFAPGQGANTGELFF
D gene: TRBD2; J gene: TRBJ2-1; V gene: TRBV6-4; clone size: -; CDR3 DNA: TGTGCCAGCAGTGACAGGACTAGCGGGAGGGTCCTCTCCTACAATGAGCAGTTCTTC; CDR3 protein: CASSDRTSGRVLSYNEQFF
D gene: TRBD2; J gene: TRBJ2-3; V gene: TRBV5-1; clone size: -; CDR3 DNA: TGCGCCAGCAAAACCGGGGGGGAAGATACGCAGTATTTT; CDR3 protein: CASKTGGEDTQYF
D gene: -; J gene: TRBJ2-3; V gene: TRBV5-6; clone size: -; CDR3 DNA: TGTGCCAGCAGCTTGGATCCGACAGAGGGGGATACGCAGTATTTT; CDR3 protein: CASSLDPTEGDTQYF
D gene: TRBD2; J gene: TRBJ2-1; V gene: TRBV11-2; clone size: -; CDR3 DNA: TGTGCCAGCAGGAGACTACGGGAAGCGGGGAGCTCCTACAATGAGCAGTTCTTC; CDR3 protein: CASRRLREAGSSYNEQFF
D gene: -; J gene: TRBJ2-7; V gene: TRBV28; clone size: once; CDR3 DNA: TGTGCCAGCCGAGGGGCAATTCGTGTGCAGTACTTC; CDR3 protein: CASRGAIRVQYF
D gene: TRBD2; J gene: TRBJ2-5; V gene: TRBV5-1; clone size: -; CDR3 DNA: TGCGCCAGCAGCTTGGGACTAGCGGGAGAAGAGACCCAGTACTTC; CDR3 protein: CASSLGLAGEETQYF
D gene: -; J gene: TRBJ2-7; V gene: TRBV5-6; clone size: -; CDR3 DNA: TGTGCCAGCAGCTGGTCCTACGAGCAGTACTTC; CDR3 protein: CASSWSYEQYF
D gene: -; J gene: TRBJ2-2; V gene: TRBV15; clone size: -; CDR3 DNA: TGTGCCACCCTCTCCGTTGGGAAGCTGTTTTTT; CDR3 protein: CATLSVGKLFF
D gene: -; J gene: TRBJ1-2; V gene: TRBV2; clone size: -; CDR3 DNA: TGTGCCAGCAGTGAAACGGGGTGGGGCTACACCTTC; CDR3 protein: CASSETGWGYTF
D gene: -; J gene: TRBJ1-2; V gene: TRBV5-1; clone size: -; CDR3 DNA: TGCGCCAGCAGCTTGGAAGGACGGGGAGGCTGGGGAGGCTACACCTTC; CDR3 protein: CASSLEGRGGWGGYTF
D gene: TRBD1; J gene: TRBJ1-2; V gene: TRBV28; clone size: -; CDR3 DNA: TGTGCCAGCAGTATCGGACAGGGGGCTGGTGGCTACACCTTC; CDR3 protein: CASSIGQGAGGYTF
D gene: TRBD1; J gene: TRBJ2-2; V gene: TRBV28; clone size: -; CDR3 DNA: TGTGCCAGCAGTTTGGGGACAGGGTGGGGCACCGGGGAGCTGTTTTTT; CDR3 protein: CASSLGTGWGTGELFF
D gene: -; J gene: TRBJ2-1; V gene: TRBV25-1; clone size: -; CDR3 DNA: TGTGCCAGCAGTGAATTTGCGGGGCACTACAATGAGCAGTTCTTC; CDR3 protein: CASSEFAGHYNEQFF
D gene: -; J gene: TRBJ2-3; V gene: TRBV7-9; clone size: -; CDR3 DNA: TGTGCCAGCAGCTTACGTAGCGAAACAGATACGCAGTATTTT; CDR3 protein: CASSLRSETDTQYF
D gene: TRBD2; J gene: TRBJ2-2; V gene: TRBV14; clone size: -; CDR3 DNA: TGTGCCAGCAGCCAGGCCGGACTAGCGGTGGAGCTGTTTTTT; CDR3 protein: CASSQAGLAVELFF
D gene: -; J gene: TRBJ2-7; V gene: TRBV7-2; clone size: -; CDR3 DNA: TGTGCCAGCAGCTTCGGTCCCGCCTCCTACGAGCAGTACTTC; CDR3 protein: CASSFGPASYEQYF
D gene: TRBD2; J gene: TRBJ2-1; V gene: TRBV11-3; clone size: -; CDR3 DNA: TGTGCCAGCAGCCCCCGACTAGCGGTCTACAATGAGCAGTTCTTC; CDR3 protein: CASSPRLAVYNEQFF
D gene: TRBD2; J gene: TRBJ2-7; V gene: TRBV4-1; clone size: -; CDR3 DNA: TGCGCCAGCAGCCAGCCCAGAGGGACTAGCTATGGCTACGAGCAGTACTTC; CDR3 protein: CASSQPRGTSYGYEQYF
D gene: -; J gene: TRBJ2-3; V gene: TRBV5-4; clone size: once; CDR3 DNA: TGTGCCAGCAGCTTGGTGGACAGTAGCACAGATACGCAGTATTTT; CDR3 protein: CASSLVDSSTDTQYF
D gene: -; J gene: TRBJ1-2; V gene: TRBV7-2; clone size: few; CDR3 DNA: TGTGCCAGCAGCTTAGTATCGGACAGACTTACGGCTAGAACCTTC; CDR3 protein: CASSLVSDRLTARTF
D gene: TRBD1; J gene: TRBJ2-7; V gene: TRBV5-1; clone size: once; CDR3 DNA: TGCGCCAGCAGGCAACTAACCGGGACAGACACCTACGAGCAGTACTTC; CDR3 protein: CASRQLTGTDTYEQYF
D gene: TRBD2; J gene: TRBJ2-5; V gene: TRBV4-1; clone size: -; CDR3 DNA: TGCGCCAGCAGCCAAGTACGGCTAGCGGGATGGGAGACCCAGTACTTC; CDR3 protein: CASSQVRLAGWETQYF
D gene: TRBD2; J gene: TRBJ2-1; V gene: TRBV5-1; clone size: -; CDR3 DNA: TGCGCCAGCAGCTCAGGACTAGCGGGAGTGGATGAGCAGTTCTTC; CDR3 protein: CASSSGLAGVDEQFF
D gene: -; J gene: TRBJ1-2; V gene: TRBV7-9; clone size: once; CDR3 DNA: TGTGCCAGCAGCTCCGGACCCGGCTACACCTTC; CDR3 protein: CASSSGPGYTF
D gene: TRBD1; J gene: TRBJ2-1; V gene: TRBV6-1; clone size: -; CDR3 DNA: TGTGCCAGCACGAGGGACAGAAACAACAATGAGCAGTTCTTC; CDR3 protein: CASTRDRNNNEQFF